This T cell receptor beta chain was sequenced for a study of human T cells and chemical hapten exposure. Blood, whole and unfractionated, served as the source for total RNA extraction. TCRdb ran MiXCR on the 5' RACE reads and lists one entry per CDR3 protein. The data contain 95,000 to 120,000 distinct CDR3 sequences, 19% of them singletons. This TCR was sampled from a human donor in good health.

CDR3 DNA: TGTGCCAGCAGCTCGGCGGAAGCGGGAGCAGATACGCAGTATTTT. It yields the protein CASSSAEAGADTQYF. The V gene is TRBV13, the J gene TRBJ2-3; 8 nucleotides line up with TRBD2. CDR3 length equals 15 residues. The trim removed 4 bases at V and 4 bases at J, leaving 7 bases unmatched. Per germline, CDR1 PRHDT and CDR2 FYEKMQ (reference sequence).